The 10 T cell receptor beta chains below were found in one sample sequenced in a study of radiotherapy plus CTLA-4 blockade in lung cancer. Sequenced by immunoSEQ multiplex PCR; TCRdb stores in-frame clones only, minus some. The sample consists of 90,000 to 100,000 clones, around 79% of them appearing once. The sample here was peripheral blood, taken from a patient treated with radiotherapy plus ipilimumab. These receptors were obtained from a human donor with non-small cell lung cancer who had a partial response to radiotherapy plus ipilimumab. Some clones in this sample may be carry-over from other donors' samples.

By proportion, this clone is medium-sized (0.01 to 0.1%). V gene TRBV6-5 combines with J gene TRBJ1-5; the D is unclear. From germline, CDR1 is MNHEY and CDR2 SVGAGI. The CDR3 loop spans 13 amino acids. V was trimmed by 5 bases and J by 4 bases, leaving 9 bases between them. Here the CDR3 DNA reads TGTGCCAGCAGTGGGCGGGAGAATCAGCCCCAGCATTTT. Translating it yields CASSGRENQPQHF.

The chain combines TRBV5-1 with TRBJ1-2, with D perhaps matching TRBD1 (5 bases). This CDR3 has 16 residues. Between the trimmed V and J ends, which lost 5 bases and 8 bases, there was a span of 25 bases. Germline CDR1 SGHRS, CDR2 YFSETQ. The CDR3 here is CASRSGGVGTLGGYTF. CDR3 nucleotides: TGCGCCAGCAGGTCAGGAGGGGTAGGGACCCTCGGGGGCTACACCTTC.

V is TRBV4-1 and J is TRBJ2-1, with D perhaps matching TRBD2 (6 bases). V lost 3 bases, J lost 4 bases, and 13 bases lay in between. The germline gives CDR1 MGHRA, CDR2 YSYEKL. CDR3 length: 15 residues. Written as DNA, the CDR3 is TGCGCCAGCAGCCAGAGACTAGGAGCTTACAATGAGCAGTTCTTC. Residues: CASSQRLGAYNEQFF.

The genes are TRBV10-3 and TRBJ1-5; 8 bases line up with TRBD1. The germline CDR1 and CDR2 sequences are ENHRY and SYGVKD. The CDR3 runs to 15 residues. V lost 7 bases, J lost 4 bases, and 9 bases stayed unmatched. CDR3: CAINLTGVRNQPQHF. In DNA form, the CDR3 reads TGTGCCATCAATTTGACAGGGGTGAGGAATCAGCCCCAGCATTTT.

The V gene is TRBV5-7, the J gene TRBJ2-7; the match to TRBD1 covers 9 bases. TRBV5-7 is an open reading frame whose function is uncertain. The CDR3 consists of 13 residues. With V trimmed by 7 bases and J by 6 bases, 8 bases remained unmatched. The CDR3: CASPGQGFPEQYF. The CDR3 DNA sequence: TGTGCCAGCCCGGGACAGGGTTTTCCCGAGCAGTACTTC.

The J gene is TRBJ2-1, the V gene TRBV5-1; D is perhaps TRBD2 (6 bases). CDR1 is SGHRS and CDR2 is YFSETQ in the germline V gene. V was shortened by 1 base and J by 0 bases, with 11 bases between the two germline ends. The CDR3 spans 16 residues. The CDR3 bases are TGCGCCAGCAGCTTGCTACGGCGGGACTCCTACAATGAGCAGTTCTTC. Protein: CASSLLRRDSYNEQFF.

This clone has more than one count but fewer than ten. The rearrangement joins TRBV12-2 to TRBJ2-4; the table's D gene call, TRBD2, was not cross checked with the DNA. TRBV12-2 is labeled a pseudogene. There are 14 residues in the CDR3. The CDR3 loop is CASCGVAGQNIQYF. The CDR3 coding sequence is TGTGCAAGCTGCGGGGTAGCGGGGCAAAACATTCAGTACTTC.

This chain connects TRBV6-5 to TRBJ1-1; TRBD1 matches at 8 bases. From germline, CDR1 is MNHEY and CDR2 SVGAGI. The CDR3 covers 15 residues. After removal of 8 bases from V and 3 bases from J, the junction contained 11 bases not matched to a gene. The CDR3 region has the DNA TGTGCCAGCGGACAGGGTTCTTCAGCGGACACTGAAGCTTTCTTT. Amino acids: CASGQGSSADTEAFF.

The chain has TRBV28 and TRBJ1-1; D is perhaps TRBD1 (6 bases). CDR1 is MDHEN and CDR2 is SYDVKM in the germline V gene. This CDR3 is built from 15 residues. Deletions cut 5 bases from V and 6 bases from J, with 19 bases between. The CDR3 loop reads CASSLPGLRGAEAFF. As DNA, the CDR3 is TGTGCCAGCAGTCTCCCGGGGCTCAGGGGCGCTGAAGCTTTCTTT.

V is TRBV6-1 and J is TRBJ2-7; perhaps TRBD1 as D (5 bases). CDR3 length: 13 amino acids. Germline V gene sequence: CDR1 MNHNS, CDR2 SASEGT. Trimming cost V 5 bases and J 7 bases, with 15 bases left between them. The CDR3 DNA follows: TGTGCCAGCAGTTATATGCAGGGCAGAGAGCAGTACTTC. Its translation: CASSYMQGREQYF.